Below are 10 T cell receptor beta chains sequenced from a single sample in a study of blood T cell repertoires in COVID-19. The assay was immunoSEQ multiplex PCR, and TCRdb's table has in-frame clones only and misses some. The data show about 200,000 clones, 75% to 90% seen once. Sample: PBMCs or T cells enriched from blood (not recorded which). The receptors were gathered from a man aged 30 to 39 who had recovered from COVID-19.

The chain uses TRBV24-1 and TRBJ2-5; a weak D match, TRBD2 (5 bases). The germline V gene has CDR1 KGHDR and CDR2 SFDVKD. With 4 bases removed from V and 2 bases from J, the gap between germline ends came to 13 bases. This CDR3 region has 15 residues. CDR3 loop: CATSDPGFGQETQYF. CDR3 nucleotide sequence: TGTGCCACCAGTGACCCGGGATTTGGGCAAGAGACCCAGTACTTC.

This chain uses TRBV28 with TRBJ1-2; D is perhaps TRBD1 (6 bases). V dropped 2 bases and J dropped 0 bases, with 10 bases sitting between them. Germline V gives CDR1 MDHEN, CDR2 SYDVKM. This CDR3 contains 15 residues. This chain's CDR3 is CASSLVGATNYGYTF. As DNA, the CDR3 is TGTGCCAGCAGTTTAGTGGGGGCCACTAACTATGGCTACACCTTC.

The chain carries TRBV19 and TRBJ2-1; weak D call: TRBD2 (6 bases). The CDR3 covers 14 residues. The V and J ends lost 5 bases and 4 bases respectively, with 12 bases between them. Germline V CDR1 and CDR2: LNHDA, SQIVND (reference sequence). CDR3 nucleotides: TGTGCCAGTAGTGTCACCGGGACTTACAATGAGCAGTTCTTC. Protein: CASSVTGTYNEQFF.

V is TRBV7-2 and J is TRBJ1-6, with a tentative D call TRBD1 (6 bases). Trimming pared 6 bases from V and 0 bases from J, leaving 9 bases between. This CDR3 spans 15 amino acids. Germline values: CDR1 SGHTA, CDR2 FQGNSA. In DNA form, the CDR3 reads TGTGCCAGCAGAGACAGGAGCTCCTATAATTCACCCCTCCACTTT. This codes for CASRDRSSYNSPLHF. Looking up the rest from reference TRBV7-2 and TRBJ1-6 gives the full variable domain: GAGVSQSPSNKVTEKGKDVELRCDPISGHTALYWYRQSLGQGLEFLIYFQGNSAPDKSGLPSDRFSAERTGGSVSTLTIQRTQQEDSAVYLCASRDRSSYNSPLHFGNGTRLTVT.

This clone has a single count. The rearrangement joins TRBV30 to TRBJ2-7; 7 bases are a match to TRBD1. Germline CDR1 GTSNPN, CDR2 SVGIG (reference sequence). Unmatched junction bases numbered 10, after V lost 3 bases and J lost 5 bases. The CDR3 runs to 14 residues. The DNA of the CDR3 is TGTGCCTGGAGCCCCTACAGGGGAAGCGACGAGCAGTACTTC. Its translation is CAWSPYRGSDEQYF.

J is TRBJ2-2 and V is TRBV15, with 9 bases fitting TRBD1. Looked up from germline, CDR1 is LNHNV and CDR2 is YYDKDF (reference sequence). The CDR3 is made up of 16 amino acids. After removal of 1 base from V and 1 base from J, the junction contained 1 base not matched to a gene. DNA of the CDR3: TGTGCCACCAGCAGAGGGGGACAGGGGAACACCGGGGAGCTGTTTTTT. Translation gives CATSRGGQGNTGELFF.

The chain carries TRBV5-8 and TRBJ2-7, with 13 positions matching TRBD2. Germline CDR1 SGHTS, CDR2 YDEGEE. V dropped 4 bases and J dropped 3; count of bases not matched to a gene: 19. This CDR3 has 20 residues. The CDR3 region has the DNA TGTGCCAGCAGCCCTCCCGGACTAGCGGGAGTCTATGACTACTACTACGAGCAGTACTTC. This translates into CASSPPGLAGVYDYYYEQYF.

The gene calls are TRBV12-3 or TRBV12-4 and TRBJ2-1, with D maybe TRBD2 (5 bases). The CDR3 runs 11 residues. Deletions cut 2 bases from V and 10 bases from J, with 6 bases between. In DNA, the CDR3 is TGTGCCAGCAGTTTACTAGCAGAGCAGTTCTTC. Translating gives CASSLLAEQFF.

This chain connects TRBV30 to TRBJ2-3; 13 nucleotides match TRBD2. Trimming removed 0 bases from V and 3 bases from J; junction bases left unmatched: 15. CDR3 length: 20 amino acids. Germline CDR1 reads GTSNPN; CDR2 reads SVGIG (reference sequence). The CDR3 loop is CAWSVSLRPTSGRLTDTQYF. In DNA, the CDR3 is TGTGCCTGGAGTGTAAGCTTACGACCGACTAGCGGGAGGTTAACAGATACGCAGTATTTT. Combining the CDR3 with reference TRBV30 and TRBJ2-3 gives the whole variable domain SQTIHQWPATLVQPVGSPLSLECTVEGTSNPNLYWYRQAAGRGLQLLFYSVGIGQISSEVPQNLSASRPQDRQFILSSKKLLLSDSGFYLCAWSVSLRPTSGRLTDTQYFGPGTRLTVL.

The J gene is TRBJ2-1, the V gene TRBV5-5; unclear D gene. CDR1 and CDR2 from the germline V gene are SGHKS and YYEKEE (reference sequence). This CDR3 is built from 15 residues. Trimming took 0 bases from V and 4 from J, leaving 11 bases between them. The CDR3 DNA follows: TGTGCCAGCAGCTTGGCTGGTGACGGGTACAATGAGCAGTTCTTC. Translated, it gives CASSLAGDGYNEQFF.